The clone carrying this T cell receptor beta chain was detected only once. There are 11 residues in the CDR3. Germline V lookup: CDR1 SGHTA, CDR2 FQGNSA. V was clipped by 3 bases and J by 4 bases, with 3 bases between them. TCRdb's table, derived via immunoSEQ multiplex PCR, lists solely in-frame clones and lacks some. The sample contains roughly 200,000 clones, about 85% of which appear only once. The data were taken from a study of blood T cell repertoires in COVID-19. On the study more broadly: From the United States, Italy and Spain came samples of acute and convalescent COVID-19. The analysed material was cDNA or gDNA that came from T cells, B-cell-depleted T cells, or PBMCs.

The clonotype comes from a woman over 75 with acute or convalescent COVID-19. The sequencing input was peripheral blood. The chain uses TRBV7-2 and TRBJ2-5; D not certain. The CDR3 DNA reads TGTGCCAGCAGCTTTAGAGAGACCCAGTACTTC. Its protein product is CASSFRETQYF.